The clone carrying this T cell receptor (beta chain) turned up a few times. Its antigen is not identified. Amplification used 60 Vbeta primers and 13 Jbeta primers. Measured with immunoSEQ multiplex PCR; TCRdb has only the in-frame clones, and not every one. The data contain about 120,000 clones, roughly four fifths of them singletons. The data derive from a study of cytomegalovirus exposure and HLA in healthy donors. The germline gives CDR1 SGHRS, CDR2 YFSETQ. Trimming stripped 4 bases from V and 1 base from J, with 13 bases between. This CDR3 is 15 amino acids long. Study observations and caveats: Cytomegalovirus-associated status was assigned to some 180 TCR beta chains. Likely technical artifact: a cluster of highly shared sequence variants. A few chains linked to CMV were shown in vitro to be specific for CMV antigens.

Every donor was a healthy person donating bone marrow. The V call is TRBV5-1, the J call TRBJ2-3, with a tentative D call TRBD1 (6 bases). The source is a woman in her twenties or thirties in good health and CMV-seropositive. Material: PBMCs. The CDR3 sequence: CASSPGETGTDTQYF. The CDR3 coding sequence is TGCGCCAGCAGCCCAGGGGAAACGGGCACAGATACGCAGTATTTT.